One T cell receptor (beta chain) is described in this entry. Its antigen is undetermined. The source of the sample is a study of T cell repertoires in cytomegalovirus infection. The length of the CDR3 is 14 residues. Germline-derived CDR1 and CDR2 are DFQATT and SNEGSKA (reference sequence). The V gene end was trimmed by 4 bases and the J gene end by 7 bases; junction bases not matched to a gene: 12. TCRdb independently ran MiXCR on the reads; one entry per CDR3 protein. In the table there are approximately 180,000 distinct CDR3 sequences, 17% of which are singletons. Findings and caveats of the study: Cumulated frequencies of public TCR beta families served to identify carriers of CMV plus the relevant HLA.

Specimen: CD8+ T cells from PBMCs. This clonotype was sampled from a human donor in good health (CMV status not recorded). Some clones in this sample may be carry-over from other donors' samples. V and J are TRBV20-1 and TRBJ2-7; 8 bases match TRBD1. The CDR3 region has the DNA TGCAGTGCTATCCCAAGGACAGGGCCTCTGGAGCAGTACTTC. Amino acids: CSAIPRTGPLEQYF.